The 28 T cell receptor beta chains presented below share a single source sample, sequenced in a study of cytomegalovirus exposure and HLA in healthy donors. The PCR employed 60 Vbeta primers together with 13 Jbeta primers. The repertoire was sequenced with immunoSEQ multiplex PCR; TCRdb's copy has only in-frame clones and lacks some. The table lists approximately 100,000 clones, around 80% of them singletons. The sample consisted of PBMCs. These receptors were taken from a man in his sixties in good health and CMV-seropositive.

The V and J genes are TRBV10-2 and TRBJ2-3; maybe TRBD2 (5 bases). Trimming took 3 bases from V and 4 from J, leaving 11 bases between them. This CDR3 comprises 14 residues. Germline-derived CDR1 and CDR2 are WSHSY and SAAADI. CDR3 sequence (DNA): TGCGCCAGCAGTGATAATGGACTGGCAGATACGCAGTATTTT. Protein sequence: CASSDNGLADTQYF.

V gene TRBV5-1 combines with J gene TRBJ1-1; D is perhaps TRBD1 (5 bases). Between the trimmed V and J ends, which lost 4 bases and 5 bases, there was a span of 12 bases. The CDR3 covers 13 residues. From germline, CDR1 is SGHRS and CDR2 YFSETQ. CDR3 region: CASSPVGGTEAFF. The CDR3 DNA sequence: TGCGCCAGCAGCCCCGTTGGGGGGACTGAAGCTTTCTTT.

This chain links TRBV27 with TRBJ2-1; TRBD2 agrees at 8 bases. The CDR3 has 17 residues. Germline CDR1 is MNHEY and CDR2 is SMNVEV (reference sequence). V lost 10 bases, J lost 9 bases, and 23 bases stayed unmatched. CDR3 sequence: CATRSTPGGAVAGEQFF. In nucleotides, the CDR3 is TGTGCCACCCGTTCCACACCCGGGGGGGCCGTGGCTGGTGAGCAGTTCTTC.

V gene TRBV7-2 combines with J gene TRBJ2-6; a possible D gene is TRBD1 (6 bases). The CDR3 sequence is 15 residues long. Germline-derived CDR1 and CDR2 are SGHTA and FQGNSA. Trimming pared 5 bases from V and 13 bases from J, leaving 21 bases between. CDR3 sequence: CASSLSGVMVRVLTF. DNA of the CDR3: TGTGCCAGCAGCCTCTCAGGGGTTATGGTTCGGGTCCTGACTTTC.

The rearrangement joins TRBV27 to TRBJ2-2, with 7 positions matching TRBD1. CDR1 is MNHEY and CDR2 is SMNVEV in the germline V gene (reference sequence). The CDR3 spans 17 residues. J gave up 5 bases and V 5 bases, and 14 bases lay outside the gene matches. DNA of the CDR3: TGTGCCAGCAGTCCAGGACAGGCGAACTATTTTACCGGGGAGCTGTTTTTT. It specifies CASSPGQANYFTGELFF.

The V gene is TRBV6-6, the J gene TRBJ2-7, with 11 bases fitting TRBD1. Losses at the gene ends were 2 bases for V and 2 bases for J; bases not matched to a gene: 5. The CDR3 loop spans 16 amino acids. Per the germline V gene, CDR1 is MNHNY and CDR2 is SVGAGI (reference sequence). The DNA of the CDR3 is TGTGCCAGCAGTTACCCGGGACAGGGGGTGACCTACGAGCAGTACTTC. Amino acids: CASSYPGQGVTYEQYF.

The rearrangement uses TRBV14 and TRBJ2-7, with a weak D call TRBD2 (6 bases). This CDR3 spans 12 amino acids. The V end lost 4 bases, the J end lost 12 bases, and 16 bases lay between the germline ends. Germline V CDR1 and CDR2: SGHDN, FVKESK. The CDR3 DNA is TGTGCCAGCAGCCTTATACCGGGACTCATGTACTTC. Its protein product is CASSLIPGLMYF.

The CDR3 sequence: CASSQDQGKRGGPETQYF. The CDR3 nucleotides are TGCGCCAGCAGCCAAGATCAGGGAAAGCGGGGGGGCCCGGAGACCCAGTACTTC. This rearrangement joins TRBV4-3 to TRBJ2-5; 10 nucleotides align to TRBD2. CDR3 length: 18 amino acids. CDR1 is LGHNA, CDR2 YSLEER, per germline. After removal of 0 bases from V and 5 bases from J, the junction contained 12 bases not matched to a gene.

This clone was detected only once. This rearrangement joins TRBV5-8 to TRBJ2-3; 7 nucleotides match TRBD2. The CDR3 is made up of 15 amino acids. CDR1 and CDR2 (germline): SGHTS, YDEGEE. V gave up 7 bases and J gave up 4 bases; unmatched junction bases: 12. CDR3 region: CASDPRDYRADTQYF. The CDR3 DNA sequence: TGTGCCAGCGATCCCCGGGACTACCGGGCAGATACGCAGTATTTT.

This rearrangement joins TRBV5-1 to TRBJ2-5, with D perhaps TRBD1 (6 bases). The V end lost 4 bases, the J end lost 3 bases, and 13 bases lay between the germline ends. Germline-derived CDR1 and CDR2 are SGHRS and YFSETQ. The CDR3 totals 14 residues. In DNA, the CDR3 is TGCGCCAGCAGCCCGGGACAACCCAAAGAGACCCAGTACTTC. It is translated as CASSPGQPKETQYF. The full variable domain, with the rest looked up from reference TRBV5-1 and TRBJ2-5, is KAGVTQTPRYLIKTRGQQVTLSCSPISGHRSVSWYQQTPGQGLQFLFEYFSETQRNKGNFPGRFSGRQFSNSRSEMNVSTLELGDSALYLCASSPGQPKETQYFGPGTRLLVL.

The rearrangement links TRBV9 to TRBJ2-5; 11 nucleotides align to TRBD2. The J segment lost 0 bases and the V segment lost 4 bases, leaving 11 bases of the junction unmatched. The CDR3 is made up of 18 amino acids. CDR1 and CDR2 from the germline V gene are SGDLS and YYNGEE. CDR3: CASSSRGASGGNQETQYF. DNA of the CDR3: TGTGCCAGCAGCTCCCGGGGGGCTAGCGGGGGGAACCAAGAGACCCAGTACTTC.

The chain joins TRBV7-6 to TRBJ2-3, with TRBD1 matching over 9 bases. CDR3 length: 15 amino acids. V trimming: 6 bases; J trimming: 0 bases; junction bases outside the gene matches: 4. Germline lookup yields CDR1 SGHVS and CDR2 FNYEAQ. CDR3 nucleotides: TGTGCCAGCAGTCGGACAGGGGTTAGCACAGATACGCAGTATTTT. Its translation: CASSRTGVSTDTQYF.

The chain employs TRBV4-1 and TRBJ2-1; D may be TRBD1 (5 bases). V lost 4 bases and J lost 5, with 9 bases in between. Germline V lookup: CDR1 MGHRA, CDR2 YSYEKL. This CDR3 comprises 13 residues. The CDR3 is CASSLRGNNEQFF. DNA of the CDR3: TGCGCCAGCAGCCTTAGGGGAAACAATGAGCAGTTCTTC.

The chain uses TRBV7-2 and TRBJ2-7; weak D call: TRBD1 (5 bases). The V gene's germline CDR1 is SGHTA and CDR2 FQGNSA. This CDR3 spans 14 amino acids. Deletions cut 1 base from V and 0 bases from J, with 7 bases between. The DNA for the CDR3 is TGTGCCAGCAGCTTAGACAGGATCTCCTACGAGCAGTACTTC. This codes for CASSLDRISYEQYF.

The chain uses TRBV14 and TRBJ1-1; 10 nucleotides match TRBD1. After removal of 4 bases from V and 0 bases from J, the junction contained 5 bases not matched to a gene. Germline CDR1 is SGHDN and CDR2 is FVKESK. This CDR3 has 16 residues. DNA for the CDR3: TGTGCCAGCAGCCCCCGGGACAGGGGCATGAACACTGAAGCTTTCTTT. Protein sequence: CASSPRDRGMNTEAFF. Full variable domain (remainder filled in from reference TRBV14 and TRBJ1-1): EAGVTQFPSHSVIEKGQTVTLRCDPISGHDNLYWYRRVMGKEIKFLLHFVKESKQDESGMPNNRFLAERTGGTYSTLKVQPAELEDSGVYFCASSPRDRGMNTEAFFGQGTRLTVV.

The chain carries TRBV25-1 and TRBJ1-2; no firm D call. Germline CDR1 MGHDK, CDR2 SYGVNS. The CDR3 length is 13 residues. The V end lost 3 bases, the J end lost 2 bases, and 7 bases lay between the germline ends. The DNA of the CDR3 is TGTGCCAGCAGTGATGTTCCAAACTATGGCTACACCTTC. Its protein is CASSDVPNYGYTF.

V gene TRBV7-9 combines with J gene TRBJ1-4; maybe TRBD1 (5 bases). Germline loops: CDR1 SEHNR, CDR2 FQNEAQ (reference sequence). The ends were cut back, 5 bases at V and 10 bases at J, with 17 bases in the middle. CDR3 length: 14 residues. CDR3 sequence: CASSPTGTDGKLFF. The CDR3 nucleotides read TGTGCCAGCAGCCCCACCGGGACTGATGGAAAACTGTTTTTT.

The count of this clone is one. The rearrangement uses TRBV15 and TRBJ1-6; 7 positions agree with TRBD1. Trimming at V came to 0 bases and at J to 9 bases, leaving 5 bases not matched to a gene. Looked up from germline, CDR1 is LNHNV and CDR2 is YYDKDF (reference sequence). The CDR3 extends over 15 amino acids. CDR3 loop: CATSRDTGVGSPLHF. The DNA for the CDR3 is TGTGCCACCAGCAGAGATACAGGGGTGGGTTCACCCCTCCACTTT.

This sequence joins TRBV9 and TRBJ2-2, with D unresolved. The V gene lost 5 bases and the J gene lost 1 base, with 3 bases spanning the gap. CDR1 SGDLS and CDR2 YYNGEE come from the germline V gene. The CDR3 consists of 12 residues. The CDR3 DNA reads as TGTGCCAGCAGGAGGAACACCGGGGAGCTGTTTTTT. Translation gives CASRRNTGELFF.

This chain connects TRBV7-9 to TRBJ2-7; no firm D call. Germline V CDR1 and CDR2: SEHNR, FQNEAQ (reference sequence). The CDR3 sequence is 13 residues long. The germline V and J ends were trimmed by 0 bases and 6 bases, with 9 bases remaining between them. This CDR3 is CASSLAAQREQYF. The CDR3 DNA follows: TGTGCCAGCAGCTTAGCGGCCCAACGCGAGCAGTACTTC.

The chain has TRBV9 and TRBJ2-5; 9 bases agree with TRBD1. The end of the DNA aligns better with TRBJ2-7, so the J call may be wrong. The CDR3 extends over 14 amino acids. Looked up from germline, CDR1 is SGDLS and CDR2 is YYNGEE. CDR3 sequence (DNA): TGTGCCAGCAGCTTAGGGACAGGGTCCTACGAGCAGTACTTC. Translating it yields CASSLGTGSYEQYF.

This clone was detected only once. The chain carries TRBV6-5 and TRBJ2-7, with 7 bases matching TRBD2. CDR3 length: 15 residues. Germline CDR1 is MNHEY and CDR2 is SVGAGI. J was trimmed by 7 bases and V by 2 bases; bases with no gene match: 11. The DNA for the CDR3 is TGTGCCAGCAGTTACGGTGGCGGGGGAGAAGGGGAGCAGTACTTC. Translation: CASSYGGGGEGEQYF.

The genes are TRBV5-5 and TRBJ1-5; D is uncertain. The V end was cut by 2 bases, the J end by 0 bases, with 6 bases between. The V gene's germline CDR1 is SGHKS and CDR2 YYEKEE (reference sequence). The CDR3 is 14 residues long. The CDR3 reads CASSLDTSNQPQHF. DNA for the CDR3: TGTGCCAGCAGCTTAGACACTAGCAATCAGCCCCAGCATTTT.

The V gene is TRBV21-1, the J gene TRBJ2-3; TRBD2, as called in the table, went unchecked against the DNA. TRBV21-1 is a pseudogene. The CDR3 is made up of 11 amino acids. The CDR3, as DNA: TGTGCCAGCACCGGGGCAGATACGCAGTATTTT. Amino acid sequence: CASTGADTQYF.

The rearrangement joins TRBV28 to TRBJ2-3; D is possibly TRBD2 (6 bases). The germline V gene has CDR1 MDHEN and CDR2 SYDVKM. V lost 6 bases and J 3 bases, leaving 13 bases between the germline ends. The CDR3 has 14 residues. The CDR3 DNA follows: TGTGCCAGCAGCTGGAGGGACTTAACAGATACGCAGTATTTT. This translates into CASSWRDLTDTQYF.

The CDR3 nucleotides are TGCGCCAGCAGTAAGGGACTAGCGGGGGGCCGAAATACGCAGTATTTT. Residues: CASSKGLAGGRNTQYF. The chain links TRBV10-1 to TRBJ2-3, with 15 bases aligning to TRBD2. The CDR3 has 16 residues. Trimming at V came to 5 bases and at J to 7 bases, leaving 7 bases not matched to a gene. Germline V gives CDR1 WNHNN, CDR2 SYGVQD (reference sequence).

The J gene is TRBJ2-3, the V gene TRBV5-1; TRBD2 aligns across 7 bases. Losses at the gene ends were 4 bases for V and 0 bases for J; bases not matched to a gene: 8. Germline assignment: CDR1 SGHRS and CDR2 YFSETQ. The CDR3 consists of 16 residues. In DNA, the CDR3 is TGCGCCAGCAGCCCGACCGGGGGGACTAGCACAGATACGCAGTATTTT. As protein: CASSPTGGTSTDTQYF.

Written as DNA, the CDR3 is TGCGCCAGCAGTGATTGGGACAGGGGGCCAGTTGAAAAACTGTTTTTT. Its translation: CASSDWDRGPVEKLFF. The V call is TRBV10-2, the J call TRBJ1-4; 12 positions agree with TRBD1. Germline V gene lookup returns CDR1 WSHSY and CDR2 SAAADI. Trimming at V came to 3 bases and at J to 7 bases, leaving 6 bases not matched to a gene. CDR3 length equals 16 residues.